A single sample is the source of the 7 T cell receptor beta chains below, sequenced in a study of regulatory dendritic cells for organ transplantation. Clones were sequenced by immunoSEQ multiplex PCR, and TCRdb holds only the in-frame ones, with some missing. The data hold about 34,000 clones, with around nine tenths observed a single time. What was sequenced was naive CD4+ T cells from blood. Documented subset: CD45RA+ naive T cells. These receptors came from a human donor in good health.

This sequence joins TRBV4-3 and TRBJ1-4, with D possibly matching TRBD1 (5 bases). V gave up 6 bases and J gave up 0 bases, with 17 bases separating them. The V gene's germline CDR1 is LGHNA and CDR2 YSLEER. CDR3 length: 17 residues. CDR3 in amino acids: CASRLFHRTSTNEKLFF. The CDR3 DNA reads TGCGCCAGCAGACTATTCCACAGGACCTCAACTAATGAAAAACTGTTTTTT.

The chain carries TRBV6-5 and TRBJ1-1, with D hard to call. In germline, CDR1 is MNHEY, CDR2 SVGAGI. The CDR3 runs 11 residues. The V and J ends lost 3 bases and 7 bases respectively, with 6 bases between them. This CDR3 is CASSYPGEAFF. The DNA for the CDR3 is TGTGCCAGCAGTTATCCGGGTGAAGCTTTCTTT.

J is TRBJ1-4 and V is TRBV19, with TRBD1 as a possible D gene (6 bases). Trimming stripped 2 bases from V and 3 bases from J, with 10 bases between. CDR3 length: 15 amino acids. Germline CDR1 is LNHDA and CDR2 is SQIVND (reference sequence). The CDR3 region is CASSILQGANEKLFF. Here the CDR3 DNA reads TGTGCCAGTAGTATATTACAGGGAGCTAATGAAAAACTGTTTTTT.

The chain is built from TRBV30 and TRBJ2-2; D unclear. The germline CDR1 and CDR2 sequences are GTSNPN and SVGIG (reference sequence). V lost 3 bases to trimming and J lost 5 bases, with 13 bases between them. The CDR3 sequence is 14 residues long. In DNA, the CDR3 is TGTGCCTGGAGCCGGAGTGTCGTGACCGGGGAGCTGTTTTTT. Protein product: CAWSRSVVTGELFF.

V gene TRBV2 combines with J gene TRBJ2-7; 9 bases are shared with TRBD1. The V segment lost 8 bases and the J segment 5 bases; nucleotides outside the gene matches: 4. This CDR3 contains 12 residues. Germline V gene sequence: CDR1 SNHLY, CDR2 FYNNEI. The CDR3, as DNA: TGTGCCAGCGGGACAGGGTTCCACGAGCAGTACTTC. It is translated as CASGTGFHEQYF.

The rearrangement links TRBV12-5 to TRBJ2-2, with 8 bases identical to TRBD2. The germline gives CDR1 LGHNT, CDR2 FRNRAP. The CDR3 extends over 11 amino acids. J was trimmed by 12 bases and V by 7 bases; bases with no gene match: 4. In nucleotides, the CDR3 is TGTGCTAGTGCCGGGGGGGTGAAGCTGTTTTTT. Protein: CASAGGVKLFF.

The CDR3 coding sequence is TGCAGCGTTGAGCAGGGTGGCTACACCTTC. Encoded protein: CSVEQGGYTF. The V gene is TRBV29-1, the J gene TRBJ1-2, with a weak D call TRBD1 (5 bases). V was clipped by 3 bases and J by 7 bases, with 6 bases between them. CDR1 and CDR2 from the germline V gene are SQVTM and ANQGSEA. The CDR3 has 10 residues.